What follows are 27 T cell receptor beta chains derived from one specimen sequenced in a study of CD8+ T cells in alopecia areata. After isolation, RNA underwent reverse transcription to generate cDNA as the sequencing template. Profiled with immunoSEQ multiplex PCR; TCRdb holds only in-frame clones, not every one. The data show about 97,000 clones, about 40% seen once. Sequenced input: CD4+ T cells sorted from blood. All receptors come from a human donor with alopecia areata.

The gene calls are TRBV5-4 and TRBJ2-3; D is uncertain. V dropped 4 bases and J dropped 1 base, with 4 bases sitting between them. The CDR3 is 12 amino acids. Per germline, CDR1 SGHNT and CDR2 YYREEE (reference sequence). The CDR3 coding sequence is TGTGCCAGCAGCCCCGGCACAGATACGCAGTATTTT. Its translation: CASSPGTDTQYF.

The gene calls are TRBV5-1 and TRBJ2-7, with TRBD1 matching over 7 bases. The J segment lost 0 bases and the V segment lost 4 bases, leaving 7 bases of the junction unmatched. The germline V gene encodes CDR1 SGHRS and CDR2 YFSETQ. This CDR3 comprises 15 residues. The DNA for the CDR3 is TGCGCCAGCAGCCCACGACAGGGTCTCTCCTACGAGCAGTACTTC. Amino acid sequence: CASSPRQGLSYEQYF.

The genes are TRBV2 and TRBJ1-4; no reliable D call. V lost 8 bases to trimming and J lost 10 bases, with 14 bases between them. This CDR3 is 12 amino acids long. Germline assignment: CDR1 SNHLY and CDR2 FYNNEI. The CDR3 sequence is CASSDSRGKLFF. CDR3 sequence (DNA): TGTGCCAGCTCGGACTCCAGAGGAAAACTGTTTTTT.

This clone appeared a few times. This chain links TRBV28 with TRBJ2-7, with D unclear. The CDR3 spans 12 residues. Trimming removed 6 bases from V and 3 bases from J, with 9 bases in between. Germline V lookup: CDR1 MDHEN, CDR2 SYDVKM. The CDR3 sequence is CASSNSLYEQYF. The CDR3 nucleotides read TGTGCCAGCAGCAACAGCCTCTACGAGCAGTACTTC.

The chain is built from TRBV11-2 and TRBJ2-3; the D gene is possibly TRBD1 (5 bases). Trimming took off 6 bases at V and 0 bases at J, with 13 bases between the two ends. The CDR3 consists of 15 residues. Germline assignment: CDR1 SGHAT and CDR2 FQNNGV. CDR3 amino acids: CASRTLTVSTDTQYF. CDR3 sequence (DNA): TGTGCCAGCAGGACCCTGACAGTTAGCACAGATACGCAGTATTTT.

The gene calls are TRBV27 and TRBJ1-5, with TRBD1 identical over 9 bases. This CDR3 is 15 amino acids long. J lost 3 bases, V lost 6 bases, and 6 bases had no gene match. Germline V CDR1 and CDR2: MNHEY, SMNVEV (reference sequence). CDR3 sequence (DNA): TGTGCCAGCAGGGGTGGGACAGGGTCCAATCAGCCCCAGCATTTT. Amino acids: CASRGGTGSNQPQHF.

The count of this clone is one. This chain joins TRBV7-8 and TRBJ1-6; D possibly corresponds to TRBD1 (6 bases). The CDR3 is 15 amino acids. Trimming cost V 5 bases and J 7 bases, with 15 bases left between them. Germline CDR1 is SGHVS and CDR2 is FQNEAQ. This chain's CDR3 is CASSLTAGANSPLHF. CDR3 coding DNA: TGTGCCAGCAGCCTCACTGCAGGGGCGAATTCACCCCTCCACTTT.

The V and J genes are TRBV23-1 and TRBJ2-7; 8 nucleotides line up with TRBD2. TRBV23-1 is sorted into the ORF group, with uncertain function. V trimming: 11 bases; J trimming: 2 bases; junction bases outside the gene matches: 2. This CDR3 contains 11 residues. The DNA of the CDR3 is TGCGCCCGGACTAGCCCCTACGAGCAGTACTTC. It specifies CARTSPYEQYF.

This sequence joins TRBV29-1 and TRBJ1-2, with D possibly TRBD1 on 5 matching bases. The V gene's germline CDR1 is SQVTM and CDR2 ANQGSEA. Trimming took 0 bases from V and 3 from J, leaving 11 bases between them. The CDR3 spans 14 residues. The CDR3 sequence: CSVEESWGDYGYTF. The DNA of the CDR3 is TGCAGCGTTGAAGAGTCGTGGGGCGACTATGGCTACACCTTC.

This clone came up a few times. V gene TRBV28 combines with J gene TRBJ2-1; D might be TRBD1 or TRBD2, each matching 6 bases. The CDR3 length is 15 residues. Germline V gene data show CDR1 as MDHEN and CDR2 as SYDVKM. Trimming took 6 bases from V and 7 from J, leaving 19 bases between them. CDR3 sequence (DNA): TGTGCCAGCAGGGTTACAGGGTGGGAGGAAAATGAGCAGTTCTTC. Translation: CASRVTGWEENEQFF.

V gene TRBV28 combines with J gene TRBJ1-2; D is uncertain. CDR1 and CDR2 (germline): MDHEN, SYDVKM. The CDR3 runs 13 residues. With 3 bases removed from V and 4 bases from J, the gap between germline ends came to 9 bases. CDR3 coding DNA: TGTGCCAGCAGTTTGGCAGGCCCCTATGGCTACACCTTC. Its translation: CASSLAGPYGYTF.

The chain employs TRBV30 and TRBJ2-7, with TRBD2 as a possible D gene (5 bases). The CDR3 loop spans 12 amino acids. From germline, CDR1 is GTSNPN and CDR2 SVGIG (reference sequence). V was pared by 1 base and J by 7 bases, with 11 bases between. The CDR3 loop reads CAWSGGPWEQYF. The CDR3 DNA is TGTGCCTGGAGTGGCGGGCCATGGGAGCAGTACTTC.

The chain uses TRBV28 and TRBJ1-1, with unresolved D. The CDR3 consists of 14 residues. The germline CDR1 and CDR2 sequences are MDHEN and SYDVKM. V gave up 3 bases and J gave up 0 bases, with 8 bases separating them. Here the CDR3 reads CASSFRKMNTEAFF. CDR3 DNA: TGTGCCAGCAGTTTTCGGAAAATGAACACTGAAGCTTTCTTT.

The gene calls are TRBV7-8 and TRBJ1-1; 7 nucleotides line up with TRBD1. Per the germline V gene, CDR1 is SGHVS and CDR2 is FQNEAQ. The J segment lost 4 bases and the V segment lost 8 bases, leaving 10 bases of the junction unmatched. The CDR3 covers 14 residues. Here the CDR3 reads CASVKQGQGTEAFF. In DNA, the CDR3 is TGTGCCAGCGTCAAACAGGGGCAGGGCACTGAAGCTTTCTTT.

The chain uses TRBV4-2 and TRBJ2-1; a weak D match, TRBD2 (5 bases). This CDR3 comprises 13 residues. Between the trimmed V and J ends, which lost 4 bases and 12 bases, there was a span of 16 bases. Germline-derived CDR1 and CDR2 are LGHNA and YNFKEQ. CDR3 region: CASSPERLVGQFF. CDR3 coding DNA: TGTGCCAGCAGCCCGGAGCGGCTAGTTGGGCAGTTCTTC.

This clone appeared once. This chain joins TRBV9 and TRBJ2-1; D is unclear. The germline gives CDR1 SGDLS, CDR2 YYNGEE. This CDR3 is built from 12 residues. V was pared by 0 bases and J by 8 bases, with 6 bases between. The CDR3 DNA follows: TGTGCCAGCAGCGTAGCTCGGGATGAGCAGTTCTTC. This translates into CASSVARDEQFF.

This CDR3 is CASSFDRVEQPQHF. The CDR3 DNA is TGCGCCAGCAGCTTCGACAGGGTGGAACAGCCCCAGCATTTT. The V gene is TRBV5-1, the J gene TRBJ1-5; 7 nucleotides line up with TRBD1. This CDR3 region has 14 residues. The junction had 6 bases not matched to a gene; V was cut back by 2 bases and J by 7 bases. The germline V gene encodes CDR1 SGHRS and CDR2 YFSETQ. The full variable domain, rest sourced from reference TRBV5-1 and TRBJ1-5, is KAGVTQTPRYLIKTRGQQVTLSCSPISGHRSVSWYQQTPGQGLQFLFEYFSETQRNKGNFPGRFSGRQFSNSRSEMNVSTLELGDSALYLCASSFDRVEQPQHFGDGTRLSIL.

This clone occurred a few times. The genes are TRBV2 and TRBJ2-2; TRBD1 agrees at 10 bases. The CDR3 covers 15 residues. From germline, CDR1 is SNHLY and CDR2 FYNNEI. V lost 6 bases, J lost 7 bases, and 8 bases stayed unmatched. The CDR3 region is CASRTRTGGSGELFF. The CDR3 nucleotides read TGTGCCAGCAGAACGAGGACAGGGGGTAGCGGGGAGCTGTTTTTT.

This clone showed up just a few times. The rearrangement uses TRBV7-9 and TRBJ2-1; TRBD1 matches 7 bases. The CDR3 spans 14 residues. Per germline, CDR1 SEHNR and CDR2 FQNEAQ (reference sequence). The V gene end was trimmed by 5 bases and the J gene end by 8 bases; junction bases not matched to a gene: 9. CDR3 sequence: CASSTQTGLDEQFF. The DNA of the CDR3 is TGTGCCAGCAGCACCCAGACAGGGCTGGATGAGCAGTTCTTC.

The chain carries TRBV2 and TRBJ2-7, with D maybe TRBD1 (6 bases). The CDR3 has 14 residues. Germline V gives CDR1 SNHLY, CDR2 FYNNEI. The V end was cut by 7 bases, the J end by 5 bases, with 18 bases between. CDR3 in amino acids: CASIRQVPRNEQYF. The CDR3 DNA is TGTGCCAGCATACGACAGGTCCCTCGGAACGAGCAGTACTTC. Supplemented by reference TRBV2 and TRBJ2-7, the full variable domain reads EPEVTQTPSHQVTQMGQEVILRCVPISNHLYFYWYRQILGQKVEFLVSFYNNEISEKSEIFDDQFSVERPDGSNFTLKIRSTKLEDSAMYFCASIRQVPRNEQYFGPGTRLTVT.

The chain is built from TRBV6-5 and TRBJ2-3, with D tentatively TRBD2 (6 bases). The CDR3 is made up of 14 amino acids. Germline loops: CDR1 MNHEY, CDR2 SVGAGI. V was trimmed by 6 bases and J by 2 bases, leaving 12 bases between them. This CDR3 is CASRREPTTDTQYF. The CDR3 region has the DNA TGTGCCAGCAGGCGGGAACCCACCACAGATACGCAGTATTTT.

This clone was detected only a few times. The V and J genes are TRBV28 and TRBJ2-7; perhaps TRBD1 as D (5 bases). CDR1 and CDR2 from the germline V gene are MDHEN and SYDVKM. V lost 6 bases and J lost 4, with 19 bases in between. This CDR3 is built from 15 residues. CDR3 DNA: TGTGCCAGCAGCCACGCCCGCAGACAGAAGTACGAGCAGTACTTC. This sequence encodes CASSHARRQKYEQYF.

CDR3 coding DNA: TGCGCCAGCAGCCAAAGGCGACTAGCGGGAGGAGGTTACAATGAGCAGTTCTTC. Protein: CASSQRRLAGGGYNEQFF. The rearrangement joins TRBV4-1 to TRBJ2-1; 13 bases are a match to TRBD2. Germline V gene lookup returns CDR1 MGHRA and CDR2 YSYEKL. The V segment lost 2 bases and the J segment 4 bases; nucleotides outside the gene matches: 8. This CDR3 comprises 18 residues.

The genes are TRBV27 and TRBJ2-1, with D uncertain. Germline CDR1 MNHEY, CDR2 SMNVEV (reference sequence). V lost 5 bases to trimming and J lost 7 bases, with 6 bases between them. The CDR3 runs 11 residues. The CDR3 reads CASSRLNEQFF. The CDR3 nucleotides read TGTGCCAGCAGTCGGCTGAATGAGCAGTTCTTC.

This sequence joins TRBV11-2 and TRBJ2-1; D remains ambiguous. The V gene lost 7 bases and the J gene lost 8 bases, with 12 bases spanning the gap. This CDR3 contains 12 residues. The germline gives CDR1 SGHAT, CDR2 FQNNGV. DNA of the CDR3: TGTGCCAGCAAACCTACCCTTCATGAGCAGTTCTTC. It is translated as CASKPTLHEQFF. Using reference TRBV11-2 and TRBJ2-1 for the parts outside the CDR3, the full variable domain is EAGVAQSPRYKIIEKRQSVAFWCNPISGHATLYWYQQILGQGPKLLIQFQNNGVVDDSQLPKDRFSAERLKGVDSTLKIQPAKLEDSAVYLCASKPTLHEQFFGPGTRLTVL.

The CDR3, as DNA: TGTGCCAGCAGAGTGGATTATAGGAACCAAGAGACCCAGTACTTC. Amino acids: CASRVDYRNQETQYF. J is TRBJ2-5 and V is TRBV5-4; D gene ambiguous. With 5 bases removed from V and 0 bases from J, the gap between germline ends came to 14 bases. The CDR3 sequence is 15 residues long. The germline gives CDR1 SGHNT, CDR2 YYREEE (reference sequence).

This clone was found a few times. The chain joins TRBV7-3 to TRBJ2-2; D unclear. Germline values: CDR1 SGHTA, CDR2 FQGTGA. The CDR3 is 16 residues long. V gave up 0 bases and J gave up 4 bases, with 12 bases separating them. CDR3 sequence reads: CASSLTPGLTTGELFF. For the CDR3, the DNA is TGTGCCAGCAGCTTAACTCCGGGCCTAACCACCGGGGAGCTGTTTTTT.